The 2 T cell receptor beta chains below come from one sample, sequenced in a study of Graves' ophthalmopathy and Graves' hyperthyroidism. Amplified material comprised TCR beta CDR3 regions derived from RNA transcripts. First-round RT-PCR employed HTBI primers, with a second-round multiplex PCR after it. TCRdb recomputed calls from the multiplex PCR reads with MiXCR, one row per CDR3 protein. This sample has about 39,000 distinct CDR3 sequences; 45% to 55% occur once, and the top ten carry roughly 25%. The source material was peripheral blood. The receptors shown here come from an adult woman with stable Graves' hyperthyroidism.

This clonotype came up many times. The chain joins TRBV3-1 to TRBJ2-3; D is tentatively TRBD1 or TRBD2 (5 bases each). The CDR3 length is 15 residues. Germline CDR1 reads LGHDT; CDR2 reads YNNKEL (reference sequence). The V gene lost 7 bases and the J gene lost 0 bases, with 14 bases spanning the gap. CDR3 region: CASKWGSGSTDTQYF. CDR3 nucleotides: TGTGCCAGCAAGTGGGGCTCGGGGAGCACAGATACGCAGTATTTT.

There are many counts of this clonotype. This rearrangement joins TRBV6-6 to TRBJ1-1, with 11 bases aligning to TRBD1. Losses at the gene ends were 4 bases for V and 1 base for J; bases not matched to a gene: 8. Germline V gene data show CDR1 as MNHNY and CDR2 as SVGAGI (reference sequence). The CDR3 runs 17 residues. This CDR3 is CASSFGQGAFSNTEAFF. Here the CDR3 DNA reads TGTGCCAGCAGTTTCGGACAGGGGGCTTTTTCGAACACTGAAGCTTTCTTT.